A selection of T cell receptor beta chains follows, all from one sample in a study of T cell repertoires in ileal Crohn's disease. Data came from immunoSEQ multiplex PCR; TCRdb stores just in-frame clones and leaves some out. The sample yields 2,500 to 3,000 clones, almost 70% seen once. Sequenced: ileal tissue. Every receptor here comes from an adult with Crohn's disease. Both conserved end residues are part of each CDR3. The D gene is left open where the match is weak. The size field is filled for only some rows; it gives once, few, many or a size class.

v_call	clone_size	d_call	j_call	cdr3_nt	cdr3_aa
TRBV7-3	.	.	TRBJ1-6	TGTGCCAGCAGCCGCGTCAGGGAATCACCCCTCCACTTT	CASSRVRESPLHF
TRBV18	.	.	TRBJ1-4	TGTGCCAGCTCACCACTCAGACAGGAGGCAACTAATGAAAAACTGTTTTTT	CASSPLRQEATNEKLFF
TRBV9	.	.	TRBJ2-3	TGTGCCAGCAGCGTAGAAGGGGCGGTTTTTGATACGCAGTATTTT	CASSVEGAVFDTQYF
TRBV6-5	.	TRBD1	TRBJ1-5	TGTGCCAGCAGACCGACAGGGGCCGCTAATCAGCCCCAGCATTTT	CASRPTGAANQPQHF
TRBV4-3	once	TRBD2	TRBJ2-1	TGCGCCAGCAGCCAAGATCGGGCGGGGGAGACGAATGAGCAGTTCTTC	CASSQDRAGETNEQFF
TRBV10-3	.	TRBD1	TRBJ1-2	TGTGCCATCTTGGGACAGGGGGCTCGGTATGGCTACACCTTC	CAILGQGARYGYTF
TRBV6-5	few	TRBD1	TRBJ1-2	TGTGCCAGCAGTTATGGACAGGGGGCGCTTCGTGGCTACACCTTC	CASSYGQGALRGYTF
TRBV4-3	.	.	TRBJ1-3	TGCGCCAGCAGCCAATCCAGGGTGGCACTCTCTGGAAACACCATATATTTT	CASSQSRVALSGNTIYF
TRBV5-6	few	.	TRBJ2-7	TGTGCCAGCAGCTTGGCGGCGGGACCCAAGGCCGAGCAGTACTTC	CASSLAAGPKAEQYF
TRBV7-2	.	.	TRBJ1-2	TGTGCCAGCAGCTTAGCGGCCAATGGTCCAGGAGGCTACACCTTC	CASSLAANGPGGYTF
TRBV6-1	once	.	TRBJ2-7	TGTGCCAGCAGTGCCTCTAGCCGCCCCTACGAGCAGTACTTC	CASSASSRPYEQYF
TRBV5-4	few	.	TRBJ1-1	TGTGCCAGCAGCTTGTCAGGGGCCTGGTCTGAAGCTTTCTTT	CASSLSGAWSEAFF
TRBV2	.	.	TRBJ2-7	TGTGCCAGTGACTACCGGGACTCTTCCTACGAGCAGTACTTC	CASDYRDSSYEQYF
TRBV5-1	.	.	TRBJ1-1	TGCGCCAGCAGCTCGGCCGGCGGTTACACTGAAGCTTTCTTT	CASSSAGGYTEAFF
TRBV6-6	.	TRBD1	TRBJ1-2	TGTGCCAGCGCCCCGGACAGGGATATAGGCTACACCTTC	CASAPDRDIGYTF
TRBV2	few	.	TRBJ2-1	TGTGCCAGCATAACAGGCTTAGGGGGTCTTATTTACAATGAGCAGTTCTTC	CASITGLGGLIYNEQFF
TRBV5-4	once	TRBD2	TRBJ2-1	TGTGCCAGCAGCTTTAGCGGGTCCTACAATGAGCAGTTCTTC	CASSFSGSYNEQFF
TRBV27	few	.	TRBJ1-2	TGTGCCAGCAGTGGTCACCCTAGGGGGTCCCACTATGGCTACACCTTC	CASSGHPRGSHYGYTF
TRBV27	.	TRBD2	TRBJ2-3	TGTGCCAGCAGTTTATCAGGGACTAGCGGGGGTCGACTCTTCCTAAGGGGTACGCAGTATTTT	CASSLSGTSGGRLFLRGTQYF
TRBV19	.	.	TRBJ2-5	TGTGCCAGTAGTATAGGTGGGGGAGGAGAGACCCAGTACTTC	CASSIGGGGETQYF
TRBV27	.	.	TRBJ1-2	TGTGCCAGCAGTTTATCGGCTGCTAACTATGGCTACACCTTC	CASSLSAANYGYTF
TRBV4-1	large	TRBD1	TRBJ2-2	TGCGCCAGCAGCCAATTTGGGACAGGGAACACCGGGGAGCTGTTTTTT	CASSQFGTGNTGELFF
TRBV9	.	TRBD2	TRBJ2-7	TGTGCCAGCAGCTTCCGGGACTACTCCTACGAGCAGTACTTC	CASSFRDYSYEQYF
TRBV11-2	.	.	TRBJ1-1	TGTGCCAGCAGCTTAGGGTTTCGGACTGAAGCTTTCTTT	CASSLGFRTEAFF
TRBV6-6	hyperexpanded	TRBD2	TRBJ2-1	TGTGCCAGCAGTTGGGACGGGGGACTATACAATGAGCAGTTCTTC	CASSWDGGLYNEQFF
TRBV5-1	once	.	TRBJ2-7	TGCGCCAGCAGCTTGGAAGGACATCAGTACGAGCAGTACTTC	CASSLEGHQYEQYF
TRBV4-3	large	TRBD1	TRBJ2-2	TGCGCCAGCAGCCCCACGAACAGGGGGCCCGGGGAGCTGTTTTTT	CASSPTNRGPGELFF
TRBV7-2	.	.	TRBJ1-2	TGTGCCAGCAGCTTCAGGGTGGGCTATGGCTACACCTTC	CASSFRVGYGYTF
TRBV7-6	few	TRBD2	TRBJ2-1	TGTGCCAGCAGCTTAGAACGGGGGGGATCCTACAATGAGCAGTTCTTC	CASSLERGGSYNEQFF
TRBV5-1	.	.	TRBJ2-2	TGCGCCAGCAGCTTGACTAGTCCCCGGGGGGAGCTGTTTTTT	CASSLTSPRGELFF
TRBV5-4	.	TRBD1	TRBJ1-4	TGTGCCAGCAGCTCCGGGACAGGACTAGCAACTAATGAAAAACTGTTTTTT	CASSSGTGLATNEKLFF
TRBV5-6	once	TRBD1	TRBJ2-1	TGTGCCAGCAGCTCGGAAGACAGGGAATCCTACAATGAGCAGTTCTTC	CASSSEDRESYNEQFF
TRBV4-3	.	TRBD1	TRBJ1-2	TGCGCCAGCAGCCAAGATGGCAGGGGGAGGTATGGCTACACCTTC	CASSQDGRGRYGYTF
TRBV5-4	.	TRBD2	TRBJ2-1	TGTGCCAGCGGGACTAGCGGGTGGAATGAGCAGTTCTTC	CASGTSGWNEQFF
TRBV2	.	.	TRBJ2-2	TGTGCCAGCAGTGAAAGACGAGTCGGGACCGGGGAGCTGTTTTTT	CASSERRVGTGELFF
TRBV11-2	once	.	TRBJ2-7	TGTGCCAGCAGCCGTAACGGTTACTACGAGCAGTACTTC	CASSRNGYYEQYF
TRBV5-5	.	.	TRBJ2-7	TGTGCCAGCAGCTTAGTGTTAAGGAACGAGGGATACGAGCAGTACTTC	CASSLVLRNEGYEQYF
TRBV19	.	.	TRBJ1-5	TGTGCCAGTAGTATAACAGGGAGCAATCAGCCCCAGCATTTT	CASSITGSNQPQHF
TRBV10-3	.	TRBD1	TRBJ2-7	TGTGCCATCAAACCGGGACAGGATGCGGGCTCCTACGAGCAGTACTTC	CAIKPGQDAGSYEQYF
TRBV7-9	.	.	TRBJ2-2	TGTGCCAGCAGCTCCGACCCCAGGGCCGGGGAGCTGTTTTTT	CASSSDPRAGELFF
TRBV4-1	.	TRBD1	TRBJ1-3	TGCGCCAGCAGCCACCGGGACAGGGACCTTACGGGCCCCTCTGGAAACACCATATATTTT	CASSHRDRDLTGPSGNTIYF
TRBV7-8	.	.	TRBJ1-1	TGTGCCAGCAGCATACGTCCAGTTAGCATCACTGAAGCTTTCTTT	CASSIRPVSITEAFF
TRBV6-4	.	.	TRBJ1-1	TGTGCCAGCAGTAGAACGGGGATGGACACTGAAGCTTTCTTT	CASSRTGMDTEAFF
TRBV5-6	.	TRBD1	TRBJ1-1	TGTGCCAGCAGCTTGGAGACAGGACAGGTGAACTCTGAAGCTTTCTTT	CASSLETGQVNSEAFF
TRBV5-1	.	.	TRBJ2-3	TGCGCCAGCAGCTTGAAGAGGGATACGCAGTATTTT	CASSLKRDTQYF
TRBV7-6	.	.	TRBJ2-7	TGTGCCAGCAGCTTAGCGGCAGGGCCCTCCTACGAGCAGTACTTC	CASSLAAGPSYEQYF
TRBV7-9	few	TRBD1	TRBJ1-1	TGTGCCAGCAGCTCTACCGGGACAGGGGGCATGAACACTGAAGCTTTCTTT	CASSSTGTGGMNTEAFF
TRBV5-1	.	TRBD2	TRBJ2-1	TGCGCCAGCAGCGCTAGCGGGGGCTACAATGAGCAGTTCTTC	CASSASGGYNEQFF
TRBV5-6	.	TRBD1	TRBJ1-2	TGTGCCAGCAGCCCCGACAGGGCCTATGGCTACACCTTC	CASSPDRAYGYTF
TRBV7-3	.	.	TRBJ2-1	TGTGCCAGCAGCCGTGAAGGGAGCTCCTACAATGAGCAGTTCTTC	CASSREGSSYNEQFF
TRBV15	.	TRBD1	TRBJ2-7	TGTGCCACCAGCACCGACGAGGGGGCTCAGTACGAGCAGTACTTC	CATSTDEGAQYEQYF
TRBV19	.	TRBD2	TRBJ2-1	TGTGCCAGTTCCGGGCGGGGGGCTCTGGAGCAGTTCTTC	CASSGRGALEQFF
TRBV30	.	TRBD1	TRBJ1-3	TGTGCCTGGGCCCAGGGGGCCGACGGAAACACCATATATTTT	CAWAQGADGNTIYF
TRBV14	.	.	TRBJ2-1	TGTGCCAGCAGTCGGTACTACAATGAGCAGTTCTTC	CASSRYYNEQFF
TRBV30	.	.	TRBJ1-1	TGTGCCTGGAGTGTAGAGGAGGACACTGAAGCTTTCTTT	CAWSVEEDTEAFF
TRBV9	.	.	TRBJ1-4	TGTGCCAGCAGCCCTGGCGGGGGTGTTGGGGAAAAACTGTTTTTT	CASSPGGGVGEKLFF
TRBV5-1	.	.	TRBJ2-3	TGCGCCAGCAATCTTATGATGACAGGGACTTCTGGAGATACGCAGTATTTT	CASNLMMTGTSGDTQYF
TRBV6-1	few	.	TRBJ2-1	TGTGCCAGCAGTGAAGTGCGGAGCAATGAGCAGTTCTTC	CASSEVRSNEQFF
TRBV2	large	.	TRBJ2-7	TGTGCCAGCAGTGAAGGTTTCAGGGCTACCTACGAGCAGTACTTC	CASSEGFRATYEQYF
TRBV6-1	few	.	TRBJ2-3	TGTGCCAGCAGTGAATGGTCCGAGGTCGCTACGCAGTATTTT	CASSEWSEVATQYF